This T cell receptor (beta chain) is from a study of cytomegalovirus exposure and HLA in healthy donors. As concerns this clone: Its matching antigen is unknown.

Germline V lookup: CDR1 SQVTM, CDR2 ANQGSEA. The CDR3 runs 11 residues. V dropped 2 bases and J dropped 6 bases, with 8 bases sitting between them. PCR primers comprised 60 Vbeta and 13 Jbeta primers. Some clones are missing from TCRdb's copy, which holds only in-frame ones; the method was immunoSEQ multiplex PCR. Of roughly 190,000 clones detected, more than 75% appear once; the ten largest clones hold 3.4%. Notes on the study in general: With later analysis, a missense DCLRE1C variant became linked to TCR beta V- and J-gene trimming. There were 164 TCR beta chains listed as cytomegalovirus-associated.

This TCR was sampled from a man aged 40-49 years in good health and CMV-seropositive. The sequenced sample consisted of PBMCs. The chain carries TRBV29-1 and TRBJ2-7; no clear D. The CDR3 nucleotides read TGCAGCGTTGAACGGTACAGCGAGCAGTACTTC. This gives the protein CSVERYSEQYF.